Described below is a single T cell receptor beta chain sequence and its context. The CDR3 has 16 amino acids. Germline V lookup: CDR1 SGHNT, CDR2 YYREEE (reference sequence). Trimming at V came to 0 bases and at J to 1 base, leaving 0 bases not matched to a gene. Authors' data handling: Reference gene primer amplification gave nucleated cell count estimates. Profiled with immunoSEQ multiplex PCR; TCRdb holds only in-frame clones, not every one. The V and J calls and clone size were taken over from that table, and D and trimming were inferred from the DNA. The table records 95,000 to 110,000 clones, more than 70% of them present only once. The sample comes from a study of blood T cell repertoires in COVID-19. Study-wide background: Material from acute and convalescent COVID-19 was sourced from the United States, Italy and Spain. T cells, B-cell-depleted T cells, or PBMCs provided the cDNA or gDNA that served as material.

The chain recombines TRBV5-4 with TRBJ2-2; 10 bases align to TRBD2. The sequence was obtained from a woman aged 80 or older in a cohort sampled during active COVID-19. Sequenced material: peripheral blood. Written as DNA, the CDR3 is TGTGCCAGCAGCTTGGGACTAGCGGGGAACACCGGGGAGCTGTTTTTT. Protein product: CASSLGLAGNTGELFF. The whole variable domain, remainder taken from reference TRBV5-4 and TRBJ2-2, is ETGVTQSPTHLIKTRGQQVTLRCSSQSGHNTVSWYQQALGQGPQFIFQYYREEENGRGNFPPRFSGLQFPNYSSELNVNALELDDSALYLCASSLGLAGNTGELFFGEGSRLTVL.